These 3 T cell receptor beta chains came from one sample sequenced in a study of blood T cells in healthy people across ages. The authors ran a second PCR of roughly 6 to 12 cycles using a sample-barcoded 5' primer and a J-beta primer mix. TCRdb called the 5' RACE reads again in MiXCR, with one record for every CDR3 protein. The sample lists about 970,000 distinct CDR3 sequences; roughly half were seen once. Sequencing used blood. Receptor source: a woman aged 60 to 75 in good health.

The CDR3 bases are TGCAGTGCTCTCGGACAGGGAGAGACCCAGTACTTC. Its protein is CSALGQGETQYF. This rearrangement joins TRBV20-1 to TRBJ2-5; 8 bases agree with TRBD1. V lost 5 bases and J lost 4; bases outside the gene matches: 3. The CDR3 is 12 amino acids. Germline V lookup: CDR1 DFQATT, CDR2 SNEGSKA (reference sequence).

This clonotype occurred a few times. The V call is TRBV3-1, the J call TRBJ2-2; the D gene could be TRBD1 or TRBD2 (6 bases each). Trimming removed 0 bases at V and 1 base at J, with 15 bases between. Germline loops: CDR1 LGHDT, CDR2 YNNKEL (reference sequence). The CDR3 contains 18 residues. The CDR3 nucleotides read TGTGCCAGCAGCCAAGATAAGGGGGGTCTCAGGAACACCGGGGAGCTGTTTTTT. It is translated as CASSQDKGGLRNTGELFF.

The V gene is TRBV20-1, the J gene TRBJ1-1; D gene ambiguous. In germline, CDR1 is DFQATT, CDR2 SNEGSKA (reference sequence). There are 11 residues in the CDR3. The CDR3 here is CGVPSNTEAFF. The CDR3, as DNA: TGCGGTGTCCCCTCGAACACTGAAGCTTTCTTT.